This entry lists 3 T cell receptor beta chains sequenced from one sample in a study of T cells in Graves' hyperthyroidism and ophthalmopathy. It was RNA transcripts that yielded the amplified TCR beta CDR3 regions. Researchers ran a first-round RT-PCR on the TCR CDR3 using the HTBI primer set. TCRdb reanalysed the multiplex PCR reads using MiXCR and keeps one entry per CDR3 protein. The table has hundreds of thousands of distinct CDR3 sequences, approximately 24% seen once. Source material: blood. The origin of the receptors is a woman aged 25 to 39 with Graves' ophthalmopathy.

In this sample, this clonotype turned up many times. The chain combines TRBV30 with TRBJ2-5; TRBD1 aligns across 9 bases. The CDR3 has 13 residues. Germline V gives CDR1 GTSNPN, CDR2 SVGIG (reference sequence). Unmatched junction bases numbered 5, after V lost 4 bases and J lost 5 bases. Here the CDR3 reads CAWTQGARETQYF. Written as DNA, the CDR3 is TGTGCCTGGACACAGGGGGCAAGGGAGACCCAGTACTTC.

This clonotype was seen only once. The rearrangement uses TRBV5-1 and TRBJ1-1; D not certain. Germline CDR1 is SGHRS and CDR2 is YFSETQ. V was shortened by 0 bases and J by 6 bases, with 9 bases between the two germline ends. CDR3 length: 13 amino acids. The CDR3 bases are TGCGCCAGCAGCTTGGGGCAGTCCCCTGAAGCTTTCTTT. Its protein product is CASSLGQSPEAFF.

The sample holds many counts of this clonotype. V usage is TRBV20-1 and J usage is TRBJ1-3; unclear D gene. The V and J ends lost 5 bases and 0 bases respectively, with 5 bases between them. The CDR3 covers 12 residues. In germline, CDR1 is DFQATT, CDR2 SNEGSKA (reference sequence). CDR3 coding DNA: TGCAGTGCTGCAGACTCTGGAAACACCATATATTTT. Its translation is CSAADSGNTIYF.